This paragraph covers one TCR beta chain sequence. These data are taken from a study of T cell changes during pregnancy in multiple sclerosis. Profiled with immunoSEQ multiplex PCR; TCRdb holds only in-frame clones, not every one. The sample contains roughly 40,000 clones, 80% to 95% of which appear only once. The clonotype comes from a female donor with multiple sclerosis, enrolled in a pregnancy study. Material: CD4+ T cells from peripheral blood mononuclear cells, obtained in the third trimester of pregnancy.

CDR3 loop: CSVEDRGGRETQYF. In DNA, the CDR3 is TGCAGCGTTGAAGATCGGGGCGGGAGGGAGACCCAGTACTTC. V gene TRBV29-1 combines with J gene TRBJ2-5; TRBD2 matches 8 bases. Trimming removed 0 bases from V and 5 bases from J; junction bases left unmatched: 5. CDR1 is SQVTM and CDR2 is ANQGSEA in the germline V gene. The CDR3 spans 14 residues.